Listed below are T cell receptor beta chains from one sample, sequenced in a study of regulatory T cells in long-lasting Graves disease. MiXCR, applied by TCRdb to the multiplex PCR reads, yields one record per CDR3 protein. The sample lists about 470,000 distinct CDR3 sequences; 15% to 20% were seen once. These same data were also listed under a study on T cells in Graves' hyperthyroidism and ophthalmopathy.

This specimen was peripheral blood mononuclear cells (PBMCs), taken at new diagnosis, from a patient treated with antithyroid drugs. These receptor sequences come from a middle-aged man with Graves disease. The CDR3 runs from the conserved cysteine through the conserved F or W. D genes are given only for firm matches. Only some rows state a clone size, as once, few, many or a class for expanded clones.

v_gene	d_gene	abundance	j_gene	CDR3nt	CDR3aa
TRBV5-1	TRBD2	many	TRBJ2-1	TGCGCCAGCAGCTTGGTTCAGCGGGAGGACAATGAGCAGTTCTTC	CASSLVQREDNEQFF
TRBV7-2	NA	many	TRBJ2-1	TGTGCCAGCAGCTTAGAAGGGATGGGCGGGGCCCTGAGGGAGCAGTTCTTC	CASSLEGMGGALREQFF
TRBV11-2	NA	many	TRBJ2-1	TGTGCCAGCAGCCAGAGAGGCAATGAGCAGTTCTTC	CASSQRGNEQFF
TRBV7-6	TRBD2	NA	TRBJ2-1	TGTGCCAGCAGGGCCCGGGCCGGGAGGGCCATCTACAATGAGCAGTTCTTC	CASRARAGRAIYNEQFF
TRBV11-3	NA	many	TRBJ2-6	TGTGCCAGCAGCTCGGGCCGAGGGGCTGGGGCCAACGTCCTGACTTTC	CASSSGRGAGANVLTF
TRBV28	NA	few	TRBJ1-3	TGTGCCAACGCAAAAAAAAGAAGCTTCGGAAACACCATATATTTT	CANAKKRSFGNTIYF
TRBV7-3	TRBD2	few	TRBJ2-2	TGTGCCAGCAGTACTAGCGGGATACGAGAGACCGGGGAGCTGTTTTTT	CASSTSGIRETGELFF
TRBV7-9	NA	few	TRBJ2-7	TGTGCCAGCAGCCAAGTCGGCCTAAAAACCTACGAGCAGTACTTC	CASSQVGLKTYEQYF
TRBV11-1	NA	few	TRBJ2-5	TGTGCCAGCAGCCCCCGGGACGCCGGAGAGACCCAGTACTTC	CASSPRDAGETQYF
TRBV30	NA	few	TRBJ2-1	TGTGCCTCCAACAGGGGGGGAGACAATGAGCAGTTCTTC	CASNRGGDNEQFF
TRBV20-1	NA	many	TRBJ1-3	TGCAGTGCTAGAGATGCCGGGACCGGAGAAAACACCATATATTTT	CSARDAGTGENTIYF
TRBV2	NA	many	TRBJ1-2	TGTGCCAGCAGTGAAGGAGCTTATAACTATGGCTACACCTTC	CASSEGAYNYGYTF
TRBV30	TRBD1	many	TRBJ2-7	TGTGCCTGGACCTCCTGGGACAGCTACGAGCAGTACTTC	CAWTSWDSYEQYF
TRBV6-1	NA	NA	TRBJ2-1	TGTGCCAGCAGTGCCAGAACTTCCTACAATGAGCAGTTCTTC	CASSARTSYNEQFF
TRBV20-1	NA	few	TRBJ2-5	TGCAGTGCTAGAGATATAGGGCGGGCCTTCCAAGAGACCCAGTACTTC	CSARDIGRAFQETQYF
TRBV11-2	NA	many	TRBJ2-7	TGTGCCAGCAGCTTAGTGGTGGGACCCTACGAGCAGTACTTC	CASSLVVGPYEQYF
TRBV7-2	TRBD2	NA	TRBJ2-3	TGTGCCAGCAGCCCGATAGCGGGTCCCACAGATACGCAGTATTTT	CASSPIAGPTDTQYF
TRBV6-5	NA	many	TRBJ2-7	TGTGCCAGCAGTTTCTTGAGGGGGTACGAGCAGTACTTC	CASSFLRGYEQYF
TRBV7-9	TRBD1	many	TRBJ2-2	TGTGCCAGCAGCCCGCTGTGGACAGGCGCTACCGGGGAGCTGTTTTTT	CASSPLWTGATGELFF
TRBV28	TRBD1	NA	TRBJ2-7	TGTGCCAGCAGTTCACGGACAGGGGACTACGAGCAGTACTTC	CASSSRTGDYEQYF
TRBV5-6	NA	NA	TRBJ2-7	TGTGCCAGCAGCCAAGGGCCTAGCGAATCCTACGAGCAGTACTTC	CASSQGPSESYEQYF
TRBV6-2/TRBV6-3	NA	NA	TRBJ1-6	TGTGCCAGCAGTGAATCTAGAAATTCACCCCTCCACTTT	CASSESRNSPLHF
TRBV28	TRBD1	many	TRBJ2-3	TGTGCCAGCAGCGTAACAGGGGGCACAGATACGCAGTATTTT	CASSVTGGTDTQYF
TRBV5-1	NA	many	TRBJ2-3	TGTGCCAGCAGCTTACCGGGGGCGGATACGCAGTATTTT	CASSLPGADTQYF
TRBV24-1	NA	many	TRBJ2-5	TGTGCCACCAGTGATGCGACTAAGCAAGAGACCCAGTACTTC	CATSDATKQETQYF
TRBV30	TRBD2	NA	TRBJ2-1	TGTGCCTGGAGTGTACGTAATAGCGGGAGGGCCGACTACAATGAGCAGTTCTTC	CAWSVRNSGRADYNEQFF
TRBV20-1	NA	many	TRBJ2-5	TGCAGTGCTAGTGGACCCCAAGAGACCCAGTACTTC	CSASGPQETQYF
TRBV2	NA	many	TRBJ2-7	TGTGCCAGCAGTCGAGAGAGGGGTTCACCCTACGAGCAGTACTTC	CASSRERGSPYEQYF
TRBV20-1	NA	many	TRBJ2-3	TGCAGTGCTAGAGATCCTCGATTACCCCGAGATACGCAGTATTTT	CSARDPRLPRDTQYF
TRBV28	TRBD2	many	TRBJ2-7	TGTGCCAGCAGTTTGGGGTTTGCGGGAGCGTACGAGCAGTACTTC	CASSLGFAGAYEQYF
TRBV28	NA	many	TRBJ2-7	TGTGCCGGACAAGCGGGTTCAGCCTACGAGCAGTACTTC	CAGQAGSAYEQYF
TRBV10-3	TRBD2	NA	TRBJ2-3	TGTGCCATCAGTGGACCAGGAGCAGCGGGGCTTTCTAGCACAGATACGCAGTATTTT	CAISGPGAAGLSSTDTQYF
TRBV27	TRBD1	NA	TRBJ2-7	TGTGCCAGCAGTTCGGACAGGGGGCGCTGGGAGCAGTACTTC	CASSSDRGRWEQYF
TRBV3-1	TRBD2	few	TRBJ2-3	TGTGCCAGCAGCAAGGACCTATGGGGGGGAGATACGCAGTATTTT	CASSKDLWGGDTQYF
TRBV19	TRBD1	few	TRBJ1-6	TGTGCCACCAGACAGGGGGCGGGTGATTCACCCCTCCACTTT	CATRQGAGDSPLHF
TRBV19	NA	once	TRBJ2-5	TGTGCCAGTAGTCGAGCTAGTCAAGAGACCCAGTACTTC	CASSRASQETQYF